The present T cell receptor beta chain was sequenced within a study of blood T cell repertoires in COVID-19. Study-wide background: Samples taken during acute and convalescent COVID-19 were collected in the United States, Italy and Spain.

This CDR3 is 11 amino acids long. V lost 8 bases to trimming and J lost 8 bases, with 12 bases between them. Germline V lookup: CDR1 MNHGY, CDR2 SVAAGI. Sequencing used immunoSEQ multiplex PCR; TCRdb keeps in-frame clones, though not all of them. Of roughly 160,000 clones listed, more than 70% are singletons. The V call is TRBV6-9, the J call TRBJ1-1; no firm D call. This clonotype originated in a middle-aged man with active or convalescent COVID-19. The sequenced sample was peripheral blood. The CDR3 spells CASGWAEEAFF. In nucleotides, the CDR3 is TGTGCCAGCGGTTGGGCAGAAGAAGCTTTCTTT.